These 17 T cell receptor beta chains were sequenced from one sample in a study of T cell responses to AZD1222 COVID-19 vaccine. Assay used: immunoSEQ multiplex PCR; TCRdb lists only in-frame clones, some missing. The sample lists more than 85,000 clones, around nine tenths seen once, with approximately 3.3% in the top ten. Sequenced here: peripheral blood, sampled on day 0 of AZD1222 vaccination. The receptors shown here come from an adult in good health.

V is TRBV11-1 and J is TRBJ1-1, with a weak D call TRBD1 (6 bases). Trimming removed 3 bases at V and 2 bases at J, with 7 bases between. This CDR3 is built from 13 residues. Germline assignment: CDR1 SGHAT and CDR2 FQDESV (reference sequence). The CDR3 protein is CASSLDRNTEAFF. The CDR3, as DNA: TGTGCCAGCAGCTTGGACAGAAACACTGAAGCTTTCTTT.

In DNA form, the CDR3 reads TGTGCCATCAGCTCCGGCAGGGTAGGCCAGGAAGCTTTCTTT. Its translation: CAISSGRVGQEAFF. The rearrangement links TRBV10-3 to TRBJ1-1; weak D call: TRBD1 (5 bases). The CDR3 is 14 residues long. V shed 6 bases and J shed 8 bases, with 19 bases lying between them. The germline CDR1 and CDR2 sequences are ENHRY and SYGVKD.

The count of this clone is one. V gene TRBV2 combines with J gene TRBJ2-7; D remains ambiguous. This CDR3 spans 12 amino acids. V lost 5 bases and J lost 3, with 8 bases in between. The germline gives CDR1 SNHLY, CDR2 FYNNEI. CDR3 in amino acids: CASSITHYEQYF. In DNA, the CDR3 is TGTGCCAGCAGTATAACCCACTACGAGCAGTACTTC.

The rearrangement links TRBV7-3 to TRBJ2-6; D uncertain. The CDR3 contains 16 residues. Trimming removed 5 bases from V and 0 bases from J, with 11 bases in between. The V gene's germline CDR1 is SGHTA and CDR2 FQGTGA. The CDR3 nucleotides are TGTGCCAGCAGCCCCCGCGCCCTCTCTGGGGCCAACGTCCTGACTTTC. This translates into CASSPRALSGANVLTF. The full variable domain, in which reference TRBV7-3 and TRBJ2-6 provide the parts outside the CDR3, is GAGVSQTPSNKVTEKGKYVELRCDPISGHTALYWYRQSLGQGPEFLIYFQGTGAADDSGLPNDRFFAVRPEGSVSTLKIQRTERGDSAVYLCASSPRALSGANVLTFGAGSRLTVL.

This chain connects TRBV27 to TRBJ2-1; D is uncertain. V was shortened by 1 base and J by 3 bases, with 10 bases between the two germline ends. CDR3 length: 15 amino acids. CDR1 and CDR2 (germline): MNHEY, SMNVEV (reference sequence). The CDR3 DNA follows: TGTGCCAGCAGTTTATTATCCGTAAACTACAATGAGCAGTTCTTC. It encodes CASSLLSVNYNEQFF.

The chain employs TRBV19 and TRBJ2-7; D ambiguous. Germline CDR1 reads LNHDA; CDR2 reads SQIVND (reference sequence). Trimming removed 4 bases from V and 1 base from J, with 8 bases in between. This CDR3 has 13 amino acids. As DNA, the CDR3 is TGTGCCAGTAGTAAGGGATCATCCTACGAGCAGTACTTC. The encoded protein is CASSKGSSYEQYF.

The chain is built from TRBV9 and TRBJ2-5; possibly TRBD2 for D (6 bases). CDR1 SGDLS and CDR2 YYNGEE come from the germline V gene. Trimming removed 2 bases from V and 5 bases from J, with 16 bases in between. The CDR3 contains 15 residues. In nucleotides, the CDR3 is TGTGCCAGCAGCGTCAGAGCTAGCGTTTACGAGACCCAGTACTTC. Translated: CASSVRASVYETQYF.

This chain connects TRBV9 to TRBJ1-2; no definite D call. V lost 5 bases, J lost 0 bases, and 8 bases lay in between. CDR3 length: 13 amino acids. Germline CDR1 and CDR2: SGDLS and YYNGEE. The CDR3 sequence is CASRGQTNYGYTF. In DNA, the CDR3 is TGTGCCAGCAGAGGTCAAACTAACTATGGCTACACCTTC.

The rearrangement uses TRBV6-2 or TRBV6-3 and TRBJ2-5, with 11 bases fitting TRBD2. This CDR3 is 17 amino acids long. V dropped 2 bases and J dropped 4; count of bases not matched to a gene: 9. Germline lookup yields CDR1 MNHEY and CDR2 SVGEGT. CDR3 protein: CASSYGQILAGAETQYF. The CDR3 DNA is TGTGCCAGCAGTTACGGTCAAATACTAGCGGGGGCAGAGACCCAGTACTTC.

The V gene is TRBV27, the J gene TRBJ2-4; D is perhaps TRBD2 (6 bases). The length of the CDR3 is 15 residues. Trimming stripped 6 bases from V and 0 bases from J, with 12 bases between. CDR1 is MNHEY, CDR2 SMNVEV, per germline (reference sequence). CDR3 amino acids: CASRGGELAKNIQYF. Written as DNA, the CDR3 is TGTGCCAGCAGGGGGGGAGAACTAGCCAAAAACATTCAGTACTTC.

The CDR3 spells CASSPQIGGSQETQYF. In nucleotides, the CDR3 is TGTGCCAGCTCACCCCAAATCGGGGGGAGCCAAGAGACCCAGTACTTC. This sequence joins TRBV18 and TRBJ2-5; 7 bases align to TRBD2. Trimming removed 3 bases from V and 1 base from J; junction bases left unmatched: 8. The CDR3 length is 16 residues. The germline gives CDR1 KGHSH, CDR2 LQKENI.

The chain employs TRBV7-2 and TRBJ2-2; D is uncertain. CDR1 and CDR2 (germline): SGHTA, FQGNSA. The ends were cut back, 3 bases at V and 0 bases at J, with 8 bases in the middle. The CDR3 has 15 amino acids. In DNA form, the CDR3 reads TGTGCCAGCAGCTTGAGATTTTCGAACACCGGGGAGCTGTTTTTT. This translates into CASSLRFSNTGELFF. The full variable domain, with the rest looked up from reference TRBV7-2 and TRBJ2-2, is GAGVSQSPSNKVTEKGKDVELRCDPISGHTALYWYRQSLGQGLEFLIYFQGNSAPDKSGLPSDRFSAERTGGSVSTLTIQRTQQEDSAVYLCASSLRFSNTGELFFGEGSRLTVL.

The chain couples TRBV27 to TRBJ1-3; no clear D. The V end lost 3 bases, the J end lost 1 base, and 7 bases lay between the germline ends. Germline V gene lookup returns CDR1 MNHEY and CDR2 SMNVEV (reference sequence). CDR3 length: 14 residues. CDR3 sequence reads: CASSFMGSGNTIYF. Here the CDR3 DNA reads TGTGCCAGCAGTTTTATGGGGTCTGGAAACACCATATATTTT.

This rearrangement joins TRBV19 to TRBJ1-6; the D is unclear. Trimming pared 3 bases from V and 7 bases from J, leaving 16 bases between. CDR3 length equals 16 residues. The V gene's germline CDR1 is LNHDA and CDR2 SQIVND (reference sequence). The CDR3 region is CASSIGVRGGNSPLHF. DNA for the CDR3: TGTGCCAGTAGTATTGGAGTTCGGGGTGGGAATTCACCCCTCCACTTT. The full variable domain, rest sourced from reference TRBV19 and TRBJ1-6, is DGGITQSPKYLFRKEGQNVTLSCEQNLNHDAMYWYRQDPGQGLRLIYYSQIVNDFQKGDIAEGYSVSREKKESFPLTVTSAQKNPTAFYLCASSIGVRGGNSPLHFGNGTRLTVT.

The chain has TRBV15 and TRBJ1-5; D might be TRBD1 (6 bases). The CDR3 extends over 16 amino acids. The V end was cut by 1 base, the J end by 3 bases, with 13 bases between. CDR1 and CDR2 (germline): LNHNV, YYDKDF (reference sequence). Written as DNA, the CDR3 is TGTGCCACCAGCAGAGGGGGCAGGGGAGCCAATCAGCCCCAGCATTTT. Amino acid sequence: CATSRGGRGANQPQHF.

The chain links TRBV11-1 to TRBJ2-3, with D perhaps TRBD2 (6 bases). Germline V gene lookup returns CDR1 SGHAT and CDR2 FQDESV (reference sequence). This CDR3 spans 15 amino acids. V dropped 4 bases and J dropped 1 base, with 12 bases sitting between them. The CDR3: CASSSSSGGTDTQYF. In DNA, the CDR3 is TGTGCCAGCAGCTCAAGCTCGGGGGGCACAGATACGCAGTATTTT.

The chain uses TRBV11-2 and TRBJ1-1; a weak D match, TRBD1 (5 bases). The CDR3 loop spans 17 amino acids. Germline CDR1 reads SGHAT; CDR2 reads FQNNGV. Trimming took 2 bases from V and 1 from J, leaving 17 bases between them. CDR3 protein: CASSLRSMEQANTEAFF. The CDR3 nucleotides are TGTGCCAGCAGCTTAAGGTCGATGGAACAGGCGAACACTGAAGCTTTCTTT.